The sequence of this T cell receptor (beta chain) was determined in a study of tumor-infiltrating lymphocytes in primary liver carcinoma. Study-wide results and caveats: It was in tumors, not blood, that the top-250-clone fraction was significantly higher (p = 0.039).

This clonotype appeared many times. Its antigen is as yet unknown. V lost 7 bases to trimming and J lost 7 bases; unmatched junction nucleotides: 9. Germline CDR1 MDHEN, CDR2 SYDVKM. The CDR3 is 15 amino acids. The source material, about 17-31 mg of unsorted bulk tissue, was used to co-extract RNA and DNA. TCR beta cDNA was made from 500 ng total RNA with a constant-region primer. Libraries of TCR beta came from three nested multiplex PCR rounds with slightly modified ARM-PCR. The first two PCR rounds used TRBV1-TRBV30 forward primers with a C-beta reverse primer, 10 to 11 cycles each. One entry per CDR3 protein results from TCRdb running MiXCR on the multiplex PCR reads. This table holds more than 100,000 distinct CDR3 sequences, around 70% found once.

This clonotype originated in a woman aged 60 to 75 with primary liver carcinoma and hepatitis B virus infection. The sequenced sample consisted of tumor-adjacent normal liver tissue. This chain links TRBV28 with TRBJ2-2, with 10 bases that match TRBD2. The CDR3 nucleotides are TGTGCCAGCACCGAAAGCGGGAGGGCCTACGGGGAGCTGTTTTTT. It codes for CASTESGRAYGELFF.